This TCR beta chain was sequenced for a study of blood T cells in healthy people across ages (dated by TCRdb to between 2015 and 2017). Broadly, across the study: In model experiments, roughly one uniquely barcoded TCR beta cDNA molecule per two T cells was captured by template switching. To track age-related changes in TCR beta repertoire diversity, the study relied on deep sequencing normalized with unique cDNA molecular identifiers. Four age groups were formed from the donors: young (average roughly 15 years), middle-aged (around 40), aged (around 68) and long-lived (roughly 88). The study analyzed two additional independent replicas of 1 million unique cDNA reads from the same blood draw for two donors, one aged 18 to 30 and one aged 80 or older. Donors of different ages were randomly distributed across sequencing lanes to avoid experimental bias. Findings and caveats that apply to the study as a whole: Estimates of total diversity based on one million sequenced T cells were regarded as lower bounds and as underestimates. As age increased, observed TCR beta diversity per million T cells dropped in a roughly linear way, and a significant reduction was already evident by age 40. There was a strong correlation between observed TCR beta diversity and the percentage of naive T cells measured by flow cytometry. Because the CMV infection status of the donors was unknown, age-related changes in expanded clonotypes may potentially have been confounded. Since profiling was done on bulk unsorted PBMCs, naive and antigen-experienced compartments could not be conclusively compared. Compared with the aged group, the long-lived group had more naive CD4+ T cells, fewer expanded clones and increased TCR diversity, a pattern suggesting age selection.

The CDR3 runs 16 amino acids, cysteine and phenylalanine included. CDR3 DNA only is kept here, 48 bases in frame from base 1. Looking up the germline V gene yields CDR1 MNHEY and CDR2 SVGEGT. Here V drops 4 bases and J drops 1 base, and the junction holds 3 bases not matched to any gene. In the case of this clonotype: Its antigen is still unknown. Per-base quality was not reported, and no clone a single base away is much larger than it.

Donors were a few dozen systemically healthy Caucasian individuals from Russia aged roughly 6 to 90 years. Each donor gave around 9.5 milliliters of peripheral blood, collected into EDTA-treated Vacutainer tubes. PBMCs were isolated by Ficoll-Paque density-gradient centrifugation, with at least 6 million obtained per sample. Total RNA, at least 6 micrograms per sample, was extracted from PBMCs with Trizol reagent. Naive CD45RAhigh/CD27high T cell percentages were measured by flow cytometry on a PBMC aliquot from every donor. Library prep was done by 5' RACE. Reads for this sample came from an Illumina HiSeq 2500. The second PCR ran for about 7 to 11 cycles and used a J-beta primer mix along with a sample-barcoded 5' primer. Each TCR beta cDNA molecule received a unique molecular identifier from a template-switch 5' adaptor carrying 12 random nucleotides. Each sample yielded at least 2.5 million CDR3-containing paired-end reads. First-strand cDNA was synthesized from all RNA with the Mint cDNA synthesis kit, primed by a TRBC-specific oligonucleotide. All cDNA was treated with uracil-DNA glycosylase and then went through a first 18-cycle PCR with the universal primers M1SS and BC2_uni_R. The original pipeline was this. For normalization, 1 million high-quality reads, each with a distinct molecular identifier, were randomly selected from each sample. Instead of being binned into consensus sequences, reads with shared molecular identifiers were discarded. CDR3 identification, clonotype clustering and error correction used MiTCR with a Q25 quality threshold and the strictest error-elimination algorithm. A nonparametric unseen species model with Euler transformation was used to estimate a lower bound on total TCR beta diversity. Starting from the raw public reads, TCRdb applied fastp trimming at Q25, assembled clones with MiXCR and retained in-frame beta chains. Rows with a matching CDR3 protein are joined into one entry that keeps the most common DNA and genes. TCRdb's processing, not the authors' own work, is the source of the V and J calls. Across this sample there are approximately 1,100,000 distinct CDR3 sequences, with roughly 45% seen only once. Around 18% of the sample is taken by the ten largest.

The receptor was isolated from a woman in her sixties or seventies in good health. The sample comprised blood. Recombination connected TRBV6-2 or TRBV6-3 to TRBJ2-5; a stretch of 13 junction bases matches TRBD2. The sequenced DNA: TGTGCCAGCAGTTCAGGACTAGCGGGAGTCCAAGAGACCCAGTACTTC. Its amino acids are CASSSGLAGVQETQYF.